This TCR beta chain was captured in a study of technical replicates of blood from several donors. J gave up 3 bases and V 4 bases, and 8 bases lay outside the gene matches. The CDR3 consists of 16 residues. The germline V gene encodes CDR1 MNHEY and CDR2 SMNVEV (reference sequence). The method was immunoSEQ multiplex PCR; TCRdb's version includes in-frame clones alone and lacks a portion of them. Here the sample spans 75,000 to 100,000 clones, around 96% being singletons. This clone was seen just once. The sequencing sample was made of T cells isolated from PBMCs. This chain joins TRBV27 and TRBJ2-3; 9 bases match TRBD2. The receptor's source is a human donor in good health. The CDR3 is CASSWGTSQATDTQYF. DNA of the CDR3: TGTGCCAGCAGTTGGGGGACTAGCCAGGCGACAGATACGCAGTATTTT.